This T cell receptor beta chain was captured in a study of blood T cells in healthy people across ages. The donors, healthy Caucasians from Russia, were aged about 6 to 90. Roughly 10 milliliters of peripheral blood were drawn from each donor into EDTA-treated tubes. For this clonotype: Its antigen is still unknown.

Study conclusions and caveats: A greater number of naive CD4+ cells and higher diversity distinguished long-lived donors from aged donors.

Trimming stripped 0 bases from V and 5 bases from J, with 13 bases between. Germline V gives CDR1 MNHNY, CDR2 SVGAGI (reference sequence). The CDR3 is made up of 15 amino acids. The authors ran a second PCR of about 7 to 12 cycles using a sample-barcoded 5' primer and a J-beta primer mix. One entry per CDR3 protein, called by TCRdb with MiXCR from the 5' RACE reads. The sample has roughly 680,000 distinct CDR3 sequences, 20% to 25% seen once; the top ten hold roughly 3.7%. The origin of this receptor is a man between 65 and 80 years old in good health. V usage is TRBV6-6 and J usage is TRBJ2-5, with D uncertain. Sequenced: blood. The CDR3, as DNA: TGTGCCAGCAGTTACTCGAGTCTGCACGGGGAGACCCAGTACTTC. It is translated as CASSYSSLHGETQYF.